This TCR beta chain was observed in a study of cytomegalovirus exposure and HLA in healthy donors. Overall study findings and caveats: Roughly uniform depth of sequencing across donors was assumed in presence/absence analyses.

PCR employed 60 Vbeta and 13 Jbeta primers. The repertoire was sequenced with immunoSEQ multiplex PCR; TCRdb's copy has only in-frame clones and lacks some. The data show around 14,000 clones, under 70% seen once. A remark on this clone: The target antigen is unknown.

CDR1 ENHRY and CDR2 SYGVKD come from the germline V gene. The V segment lost 3 bases and the J segment 6 bases; nucleotides outside the gene matches: 8. The CDR3 is 16 residues long. This chain joins TRBV10-3 and TRBJ2-1, with 10 bases identical to TRBD1. This receptor was taken from a woman in her fifties or sixties in good health and CMV-seropositive. Sequencing was performed on PBMCs. The CDR3 nucleotides read TGTGCCATCAGTGACGCACCGGGACAGGGGATCAATGAGCAGTTCTTC. Its protein is CAISDAPGQGINEQFF.